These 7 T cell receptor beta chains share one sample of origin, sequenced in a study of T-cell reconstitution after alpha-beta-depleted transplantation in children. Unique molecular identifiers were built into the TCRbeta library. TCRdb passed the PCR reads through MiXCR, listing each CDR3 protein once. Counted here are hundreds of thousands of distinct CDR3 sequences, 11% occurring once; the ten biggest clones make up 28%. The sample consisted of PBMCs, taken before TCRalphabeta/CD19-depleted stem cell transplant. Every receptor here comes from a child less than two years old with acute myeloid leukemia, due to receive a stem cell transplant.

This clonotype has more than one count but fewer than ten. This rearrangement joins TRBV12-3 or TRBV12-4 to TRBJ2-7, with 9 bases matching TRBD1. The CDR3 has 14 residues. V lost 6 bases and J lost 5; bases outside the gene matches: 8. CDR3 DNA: TGTGCCAGCAGCCTACAGGGGGCCCTCCACGAGCAGTACTTC. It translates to CASSLQGALHEQYF.

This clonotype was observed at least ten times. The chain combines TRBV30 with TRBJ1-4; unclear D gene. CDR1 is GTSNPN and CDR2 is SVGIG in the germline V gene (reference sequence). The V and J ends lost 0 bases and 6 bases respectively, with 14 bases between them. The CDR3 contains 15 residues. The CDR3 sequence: CAWSVRRILDEKLFF. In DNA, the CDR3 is TGTGCCTGGAGTGTCCGAAGGATCTTGGATGAAAAACTGTTTTTT.

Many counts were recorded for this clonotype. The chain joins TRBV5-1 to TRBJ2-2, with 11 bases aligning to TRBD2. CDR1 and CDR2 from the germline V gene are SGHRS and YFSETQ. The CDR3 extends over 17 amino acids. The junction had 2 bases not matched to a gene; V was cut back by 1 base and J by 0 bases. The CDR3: CASSLTSGSSNTGELFF. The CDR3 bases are TGCGCCAGCAGCTTGACTAGCGGGAGTTCGAACACCGGGGAGCTGTTTTTT.

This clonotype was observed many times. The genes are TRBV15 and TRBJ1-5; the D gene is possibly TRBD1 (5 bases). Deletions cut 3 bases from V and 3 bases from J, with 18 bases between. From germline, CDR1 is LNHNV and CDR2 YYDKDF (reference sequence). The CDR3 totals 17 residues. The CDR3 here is CATSSDEGLLLNQPQHF. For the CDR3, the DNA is TGTGCCACCAGCAGCGATGAGGGACTCCTTCTCAATCAGCCCCAGCATTTT.

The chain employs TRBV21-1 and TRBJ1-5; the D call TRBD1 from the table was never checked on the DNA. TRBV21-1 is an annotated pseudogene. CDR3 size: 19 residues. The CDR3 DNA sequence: TGTGCCAGCAGCAAACCGGGACAGGGTTTGTCTCCCCGCAATCAGCCCCAGCATTTT. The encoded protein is CASSKPGQGLSPRNQPQHF.

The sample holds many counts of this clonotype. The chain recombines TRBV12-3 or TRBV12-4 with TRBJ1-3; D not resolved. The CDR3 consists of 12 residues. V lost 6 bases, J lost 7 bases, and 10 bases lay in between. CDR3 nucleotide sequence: TGTGCCAGCAGGAAGTTGGAGAACACCATATATTTT. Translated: CASRKLENTIYF.

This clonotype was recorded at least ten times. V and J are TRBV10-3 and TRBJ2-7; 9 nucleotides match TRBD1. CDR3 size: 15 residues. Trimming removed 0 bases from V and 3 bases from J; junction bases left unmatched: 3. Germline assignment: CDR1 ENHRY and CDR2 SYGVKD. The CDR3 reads CAISESDRGGYEQYF. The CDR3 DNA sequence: TGTGCCATCAGTGAGTCCGACAGGGGGGGCTACGAGCAGTACTTC.